This T cell receptor (beta chain) was found in a study of shared clonotypes between healthy human individuals. Looking at the study overall: Sampling drew on donors who were a couple of women and a few men aged 18 to 49.

Everyone who donated was a Caucasian adult who lived in Nashville, Tennessee. CD45RA+ naive and CD45RA-negative memory subsets were separated from CD4+ cells. Study results and caveats: Non-shared clonotypes displayed generation probabilities falling below those of clonotypes present in all four donors.

Generated by immunoSEQ multiplex PCR, the TCRdb table keeps only in-frame clones and is missing some. The sample has a few hundred thousand clones, almost 97% seen once; the top ten hold 0.045% to 0.07%. For this clone: Its matching antigen is unknown.

Germline-derived CDR1 and CDR2 are SEHNR and FQNEAQ (reference sequence). Trimming took off 5 bases at V and 6 bases at J, with 17 bases between the two ends. This CDR3 is 15 amino acids long. This TCR was recovered from a woman in her 30s in good health. The rearrangement joins TRBV7-9 to TRBJ2-1; TRBD2 is a possible D gene (6 bases). The sequenced material came from naive CD4+ T cells sorted from blood. Subset described: CD45RA+ positively selected. The DNA of the CDR3 is TGTGCCAGCAGCGAAGGGACTGGGGCTTTCAATGAGCAGTTCTTC. Translated: CASSEGTGAFNEQFF.